The clone carrying this T cell receptor beta chain came up many times. What it recognizes is unknown. Time point denoted: sample taken at primary tumor resection. Whole RNA was taken from tumor, nontumor lung or frozen PBMC; it was then sequenced unsorted. A single record per CDR3 protein comes from TCRdb applying MiXCR to the 5' RACE reads. This table has over 3,500 distinct CDR3 sequences, 15% to 20% appearing once. Per germline, CDR1 SNHLY and CDR2 FYNNEI. The CDR3 is made up of 15 amino acids. Trimming removed 4 bases from V and 2 bases from J, with 14 bases in between. The data stem from a study of spatial heterogeneity in lung cancer. Overall study results and limits: Ubiquitous expanded tumor TCRs surfaced in blood more at resection than they did at follow-up.

This rearrangement joins TRBV2 to TRBJ2-5; D assignment may be TRBD1 or TRBD2 (5 bases each). Sequenced here: PBMCs, sampled at surgery. The origin of this receptor is a male donor with early-stage non-small cell lung cancer. The CDR3 is CASSGSGPRQETQYF. CDR3 DNA: TGTGCCAGCAGTGGCTCGGGACCGAGACAAGAGACCCAGTACTTC.